Described below is a single TCR beta chain sequence and its context. The record originates from a study of blood T cell repertoires in COVID-19. Study at large: Samples representing acute and convalescent COVID-19 were sourced from the United States, Italy and Spain. In each case, the material was cDNA or gDNA derived from T cells, B-cell-depleted T cells, or PBMCs.

Seattle researchers signed up patients amid active infection and tracked them longitudinally. This CDR3 contains 14 residues. Germline V CDR1 and CDR2: DFQATT, SNEGSKA (reference sequence). The germline V and J ends were trimmed by 3 bases and 0 bases, with 12 bases remaining between them. TCRdb's copy holds only in-frame clones and misses some; the assay was immunoSEQ multiplex PCR. The sample has tens of thousands of clones; around 82% are singletons. The chain joins TRBV20-1 to TRBJ2-7; the D gene is possibly TRBD1 (6 bases). Sequences were obtained from peripheral blood. This sequence originates from a man older than 75 with COVID-19, enrolled during active disease. The CDR3 region has the DNA TGCAGTGCTAGTCGACAGACAGGCTCCTACGAGCAGTACTTC. It yields the protein CSASRQTGSYEQYF.